One and the same sample provided the 25 T cell receptor beta chains below, sequenced in a study of T cell repertoires in cytomegalovirus infection. Using its own MiXCR run on the reads, TCRdb lists one record per CDR3 protein. The sample has approximately 990,000 distinct CDR3 sequences, around 31% seen once. Their recognized antigens are unknown. The starting material was cultured CD8+ T cells from PBMCs, obtained from culture after CMV antigen stimulation. Source of these receptors: a human donor in good health (CMV status not recorded). Some clones in this sample may be carry-over from other donors' samples.

The V and J genes are TRBV2 and TRBJ1-2; 8 bases match TRBD1. J gave up 6 bases and V 7 bases, and 13 bases lay outside the gene matches. Germline CDR1 and CDR2: SNHLY and FYNNEI. This CDR3 has 15 amino acids. CDR3: CASTQRYRGDDGYTF. For the CDR3, the DNA is TGTGCCAGCACCCAAAGGTACAGGGGGGATGATGGCTACACCTTC. The full variable domain, in which reference TRBV2 and TRBJ1-2 provide the parts outside the CDR3, is EPEVTQTPSHQVTQMGQEVILRCVPISNHLYFYWYRQILGQKVEFLVSFYNNEISEKSEIFDDQFSVERPDGSNFTLKIRSTKLEDSAMYFCASTQRYRGDDGYTFGSGTRLTVV.

CDR3 bases: TGTGCCAGCAGCCACGGTGGTCTGGGGAACACTGAAGCTTTCTTT. Its protein product is CASSHGGLGNTEAFF. This sequence joins TRBV7-6 and TRBJ1-1; the D is unclear. Trimming removed 5 bases at V and 1 base at J, with 14 bases between. The CDR3 is 15 amino acids. From germline, CDR1 is SGHVS and CDR2 FNYEAQ.

The rearrangement joins TRBV6-2 or TRBV6-3 to TRBJ2-1; D could derive from TRBD1 or TRBD2 (6 bases each). This CDR3 region has 16 residues. V lost 2 bases, J lost 10 bases, and 21 bases lay in between. Germline loops: CDR1 MNHEY, CDR2 SVGEGT. In nucleotides, the CDR3 is TGTGCCAGCAGTTACCACAACCTGGGGGGCCCAGGAGAGCAGTTCTTC. This gives the protein CASSYHNLGGPGEQFF.

This clonotype was seen a handful of times. The chain uses TRBV7-8 and TRBJ2-7; no reliable D call. Looked up from germline, CDR1 is SGHVS and CDR2 is FQNEAQ. Trimming removed 1 base at V and 3 bases at J, with 7 bases between. The CDR3 totals 13 residues. CDR3 region: CASSLEWNYEQYV. CDR3 nucleotides: TGTGCCAGCAGCTTAGAATGGAACTACGAGCAGTACGTC.

About this clonotype: Germline and junction disagree at one end, which may indicate a read error. This chain links TRBV4-1 with TRBJ2-1; D is unresolved. The CDR3 consists of 17 residues. Germline V CDR1 and CDR2: MGHRA, YSYEKL. CDR3 protein: CASSQEGPQSSYNEQFF. Written as DNA, the CDR3 is TGCGCCAGCAGCCAAGAAGGACCTCAGAGCTCCTACAATGAACAGTTCTTC.

The chain recombines TRBV27 with TRBJ1-5; TRBD1 agrees at 7 bases. This CDR3 is 16 amino acids long. Germline V gene lookup returns CDR1 MNHEY and CDR2 SMNVEV (reference sequence). V was pared by 6 bases and J by 7 bases, with 15 bases of the junction left unmatched. CDR3 sequence reads: CASSPLVGGGEQPQHF. The CDR3, as DNA: TGTGCCAGCAGCCCTTTGGTCGGAGGGGGCGAACAGCCCCAGCATTTT.

This clonotype was observed many times. This chain uses TRBV7-9 with TRBJ2-2, with D possibly matching TRBD2 (5 bases). From germline, CDR1 is SEHNR and CDR2 FQNEAQ (reference sequence). The CDR3 is made up of 14 amino acids. The ends were cut back, 6 bases at V and 3 bases at J, with 11 bases in the middle. The CDR3, as DNA: TGTGCCAGCAGTATCACCGGGGACACCGGGGAGCTGTTTTTT. Its translation: CASSITGDTGELFF.

The chain uses TRBV12-3 or TRBV12-4 and TRBJ2-7; tentatively, D is TRBD2 (5 bases). Trimming pared 6 bases from V and 3 bases from J, leaving 12 bases between. The CDR3 loop spans 13 amino acids. The CDR3 nucleotides read TGTGCCAGCAGCCTAGGACTCTACTACGAGCAGTACTTC. Amino acid sequence: CASSLGLYYEQYF.

In this sample, this clonotype turned up a few times. V and J are TRBV12-5 and TRBJ2-7, with D perhaps matching TRBD1 or TRBD2 (5 bases each). Germline CDR1 LGHNT, CDR2 FRNRAP. CDR3 length: 16 residues. Trimming stripped 5 bases from V and 3 bases from J, with 20 bases between. DNA for the CDR3: TGTGCTAGTGGTCCCCCCCCGGGGCAGGAGTACTACGAGCAGTACGTC. Translating it yields CASGPPPGQEYYEQYV.

This clonotype was detected a few times. The CDR3 region has the DNA TGTGCCAGCAGGTCTTCCCGACAGAACACAGATACGCAGTATTTT. Protein sequence: CASRSSRQNTDTQYF. The J gene is TRBJ2-3, the V gene TRBV7-9, with TRBD1 as a possible D gene (5 bases). CDR1 and CDR2 from the germline V gene are SEHNR and FQNEAQ (reference sequence). This CDR3 has 15 amino acids. The V end was cut by 6 bases, the J end by 2 bases, with 15 bases between.

V and J are TRBV19 and TRBJ1-5; no clear D gene. CDR1 is LNHDA, CDR2 SQIVND, per germline (reference sequence). Trimming removed 5 bases at V and 5 bases at J, with 22 bases between. This CDR3 spans 17 amino acids. Here the CDR3 DNA reads TGTGCCAGTAGTGCGGACTTGTATAGGATCGAACATCAGCCCCAGCATTTT. Protein: CASSADLYRIEHQPQHF.

This clonotype was observed a few times. This chain uses TRBV27 with TRBJ1-2; no reliable D call. V was cut by 2 bases and J by 7 bases, with 11 bases left in between. From germline, CDR1 is MNHEY and CDR2 SMNVEV (reference sequence). This CDR3 is built from 13 residues. This CDR3 reads CASSLNPSVGYTF. For the CDR3, the DNA is TGTGCCAGCAGTTTAAACCCTTCGGTTGGCTACACCTTC.

This sequence joins TRBV7-6 and TRBJ2-1; 7 bases match TRBD1. The V and J ends lost 1 base and 6 bases, in that order; junction bases with no gene match: 9. The germline CDR1 and CDR2 sequences are SGHVS and FNYEAQ. CDR3 length equals 16 residues. CDR3 DNA: TGTGCCAGCAGCTTAGAAGCGAGCGAGGGGGCCAATGAGCAGTTCTTC. Amino acid sequence: CASSLEASEGANEQFF.

The chain recombines TRBV20-1 with TRBJ2-5; unclear D gene. Germline V lookup: CDR1 DFQATT, CDR2 SNEGSKA (reference sequence). Trimming removed 0 bases at V and 2 bases at J, with 13 bases between. This CDR3 has 15 residues. This chain's CDR3 is CSARDNGKRQETQYF. As DNA, the CDR3 is TGCAGTGCTAGAGATAACGGAAAAAGGCAAGAGACCCAGTACTTC.

The V gene is TRBV4-2, the J gene TRBJ2-1; D might be TRBD1 (6 bases). Trimming left V 2 bases short and J 8 bases short, with 13 bases between. This CDR3 contains 14 residues. The germline V gene has CDR1 LGHNA and CDR2 YNFKEQ. The CDR3 nucleotides read TGTGCCAGCAGCCAACTCCTAGGGGGAGATGAGCAGTTCTTC. As protein: CASSQLLGGDEQFF.

This clonotype was seen once. V is TRBV2 and J is TRBJ2-4, with D perhaps TRBD1 (5 bases). Germline V gene lookup returns CDR1 SNHLY and CDR2 FYNNEI. Trimming cost V 6 bases and J 0 bases, with 6 bases left between them. The CDR3 has 13 residues. Written as DNA, the CDR3 is TGTGCCAGCAGAGACAGAGCCAAAAACATTCAGTACTTC. Translated: CASRDRAKNIQYF.

This clonotype was counted only a few times. The V and J genes are TRBV5-6 and TRBJ2-1; 10 nucleotides match TRBD2. Germline-derived CDR1 and CDR2 are SGHDT and YYEEEE. V lost 6 bases and J lost 4; bases outside the gene matches: 4. This CDR3 contains 14 residues. CDR3 in amino acids: CASTSSGGYNEQFF. The DNA for the CDR3 is TGTGCCAGCACCTCTAGCGGGGGTTACAATGAGCAGTTCTTC.

This clonotype showed up just a few times. V and J are TRBV7-8 and TRBJ2-3; no definite D call. Germline CDR1 is SGHVS and CDR2 is FQNEAQ. The CDR3 runs 13 residues. Trimming removed 6 bases from V and 2 bases from J, with 9 bases in between. The CDR3 DNA is TGTGCCAGCAGGCCCACAAACACAGATACGCAGTATTTT. This translates into CASRPTNTDTQYF.

V usage is TRBV6-5 and J usage is TRBJ2-1, with 9 nucleotides matching TRBD1. From germline, CDR1 is MNHEY and CDR2 SVGAGI. The CDR3 consists of 16 residues. V dropped 5 bases and J dropped 1; count of bases not matched to a gene: 6. CDR3 DNA: TGTGCCAGCAGTGTTTACAGGGGGCAATCCTACAATGAGCAGTTCTTC. It encodes CASSVYRGQSYNEQFF.

This clonotype was found a few times. The CDR3 here is CASSYFRGTGGADEKLFF. DNA of the CDR3: TGTGCCAGCAGTTACTTTCGAGGGACAGGGGGCGCGGATGAAAAACTGTTTTTT. This chain connects TRBV6-2 or TRBV6-3 to TRBJ1-4, with TRBD1 identical over 12 bases. The CDR3 totals 18 residues. Germline CDR1 and CDR2: MNHEY and SVGEGT. V lost 1 base to trimming and J lost 6 bases; unmatched junction nucleotides: 9.

This clonotype came up once. The V gene is TRBV4-3, the J gene TRBJ1-5; a weak D match, TRBD1 (5 bases). Germline CDR1 and CDR2: LGHNA and YSLEER. V gave up 4 bases and J gave up 0 bases, with 16 bases separating them. This CDR3 has 17 amino acids. CDR3 protein: CASSPLGTEGSNQPQHF. CDR3 bases: TGCGCCAGCAGCCCATTGGGGACCGAAGGTAGCAATCAGCCCCAGCATTTT.

The gene calls are TRBV27 and TRBJ2-7, with TRBD1 matching 7 bases. Germline CDR1 is MNHEY and CDR2 is SMNVEV (reference sequence). V lost 6 bases and J lost 3; bases outside the gene matches: 11. This CDR3 spans 15 amino acids. DNA for the CDR3: TGTGCCAGCAGCGCAATTGGGACAGCTCACTACGAGCAGTACTTC. Translation gives CASSAIGTAHYEQYF.

This clonotype was detected only a few times. CDR3 in amino acids: CASSLPRHHANTGELFF. CDR3 bases: TGTGCCAGCAGTTTACCCAGACACCACGCGAACACCGGGGAGCTGTTTTTT. J is TRBJ2-2 and V is TRBV28; D not certain. The CDR3 extends over 17 amino acids. The V end was cut by 2 bases, the J end by 0 bases, with 13 bases between. Germline V lookup: CDR1 MDHEN, CDR2 SYDVKM. Using reference TRBV28 and TRBJ2-2 for the parts outside the CDR3, the full variable domain is DVKVTQSSRYLVKRTGEKVFLECVQDMDHENMFWYRQDPGLGLRLIYFSYDVKMKEKGDIPEGYSVSREKKERFSLILESASTNQTSMYLCASSLPRHHANTGELFFGEGSRLTVL.

The CDR3 DNA is TGTGCCAGCACCCCCCCCGGGACATACCCTCGGGAGACCCAGTACTTC. Encoded protein: CASTPPGTYPRETQYF. The chain employs TRBV6-6 and TRBJ2-5; tentative D call: TRBD1 (6 bases). The germline gives CDR1 MNHNY, CDR2 SVGAGI (reference sequence). This CDR3 region has 16 residues. V dropped 7 bases and J dropped 5 bases, with 23 bases sitting between them.

The chain recombines TRBV3-1 with TRBJ2-5; 9 nucleotides line up with TRBD2. Germline CDR1 LGHDT, CDR2 YNNKEL (reference sequence). This CDR3 comprises 17 residues. Losses at the gene ends were 3 bases for V and 1 base for J; bases not matched to a gene: 9. CDR3 residues: CASSHSPPSGVQETQYF. For the CDR3, the DNA is TGTGCCAGCAGCCACTCCCCCCCTAGCGGGGTCCAAGAGACCCAGTACTTC.